Here is one T cell receptor (beta chain) with its context. This clonotype was seen a few times. Its antigen specificity is not known. No base quality values were provided; no much bigger clone lies one nucleotide off. The 39 donors, aged roughly 6 to 100 years, were systemically healthy Caucasian individuals from Russia. About 9.1 milliliters of peripheral blood were collected from each donor into EDTA-treated Vacutainer tubes. PBMCs were isolated by Ficoll-Paque density-gradient centrifugation, with at least 7 million obtained per sample. Total RNA, at least 6 micrograms per sample, was extracted from PBMCs with Trizol reagent. Naive CD45RAhigh/CD27high T cell percentages were measured by flow cytometry on a PBMC aliquot from every donor. The germline V gene specifies MNHEY as CDR1 and SVGEGT as CDR2. Trimming takes 7 bases from V and 0 bases from J, and the germline ends sit 13 bases apart. The CDR3, from cysteine to phenylalanine, totals 14 residues. The sequence is cut down to CDR3 DNA, 42 bases in frame from base 1.

This sample was taken from a study of blood T cells in healthy people across ages (dated by TCRdb to the mid-2010s). The study in broad terms: Template switching captured roughly one uniquely barcoded TCR beta cDNA molecule per two T cells in model experiments. Using deep sequencing normalized with unique cDNA molecular identifiers, the study measured how TCR beta repertoire diversity changes with age. Four age groups were formed from the donors: young (average about 17 years), middle-aged (just under 40), aged (over 55) and long-lived (82). To avoid experimental bias, donors of different ages were distributed randomly across sequencing lanes. Using the same blood draw, the study looked at two additional independent replicas of 1 million unique cDNA reads for two donors, one aged 18 to 30 and the other aged 80 or older.

The library came from 5' RACE. Sequencer: Illumina HiSeq 2500. The second PCR ran for roughly 7 to 11 cycles and used a J-beta primer mix along with a sample-barcoded 5' primer. A template-switch 5' adaptor carrying 12 random nucleotides introduced a unique molecular identifier onto each TCR beta cDNA molecule. At least 2.5 million CDR3-containing paired-end reads were obtained from each sample. First-strand cDNA synthesis was performed from all RNA using the Mint cDNA synthesis kit, with priming by a TRBC-specific oligonucleotide. Following uracil-DNA glycosylase treatment, a first 18-cycle PCR with universal primers M1SS and BC2_uni_R was performed on all cDNA. As for the authors' bioinformatics: Normalization of each sample was performed by random selection of 1 million high-quality reads, each carrying a distinct molecular identifier. Instead of being binned into consensus sequences, reads with shared molecular identifiers were discarded. MiTCR, run with a Q25 quality threshold and the strictest error-elimination algorithm, handled CDR3 identification, clonotype clustering and error correction. A nonparametric unseen species model using Euler transformation provided a lower-bound estimate of total TCR beta diversity. The public reads were reanalyzed by TCRdb: fastp trimming at Q25, MiXCR alignment, in-frame beta chains only. Here each entry gathers all rows of one CDR3 protein and keeps the most common genes and DNA. It is TCRdb's table, rather than the study itself, that gives the V and J calls and clone size. A total of roughly 1,500,000 distinct CDR3 sequences appear in this sample, about 35% of them only once. The top ten clones comprise roughly 12% of the sample.

On the study overall, not on this receptor specifically: The long-lived group showed more naive CD4+ T cells, fewer expanded clones and increased TCR diversity than the aged group, suggesting age selection. Conclusive comparison of naive and antigen-experienced compartments was prevented by the profiling of bulk unsorted PBMCs. Observed TCR beta diversity per million T cells fell roughly linearly with age, and a significant reduction was already apparent by age around 40. Estimates of total diversity based on one million sequenced T cells were regarded as lower bounds and as underestimates. Observed TCR beta diversity correlated strongly with the percentage of naive T cells measured by flow cytometry. The CMV infection status of donors was not known, potentially confounding age-related changes in expanded clonotypes.

The chain employs TRBV6-2 or TRBV6-3 and TRBJ2-7; no D gene can be assigned with confidence. The source of this sequence is a young woman in good health. The sequenced sample consisted of blood. The DNA reads as follows: TGTGCCAGCAATAACAGAAAATACTCCTACGAGCAGTACTTC. This sequence encodes CASNNRKYSYEQYF.